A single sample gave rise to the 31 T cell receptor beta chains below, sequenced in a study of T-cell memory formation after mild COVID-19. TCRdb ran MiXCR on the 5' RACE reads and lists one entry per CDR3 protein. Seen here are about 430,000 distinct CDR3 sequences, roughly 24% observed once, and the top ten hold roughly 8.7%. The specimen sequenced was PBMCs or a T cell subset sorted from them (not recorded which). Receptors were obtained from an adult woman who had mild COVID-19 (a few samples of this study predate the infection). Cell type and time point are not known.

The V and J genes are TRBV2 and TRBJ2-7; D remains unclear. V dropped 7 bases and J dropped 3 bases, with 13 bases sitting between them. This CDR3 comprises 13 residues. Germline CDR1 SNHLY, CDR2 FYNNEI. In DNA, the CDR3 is TGTGCCAGCAAAAGGCCTCTCAACTACGAGCAGTACTTC. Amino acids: CASKRPLNYEQYF.

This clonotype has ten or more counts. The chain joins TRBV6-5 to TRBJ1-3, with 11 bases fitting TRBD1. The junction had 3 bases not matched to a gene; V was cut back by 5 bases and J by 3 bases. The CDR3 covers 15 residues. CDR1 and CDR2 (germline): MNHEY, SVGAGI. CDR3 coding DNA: TGTGCCAGCAGTGGGGACAGGGGGTATGGAAACACCATATATTTT. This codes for CASSGDRGYGNTIYF.

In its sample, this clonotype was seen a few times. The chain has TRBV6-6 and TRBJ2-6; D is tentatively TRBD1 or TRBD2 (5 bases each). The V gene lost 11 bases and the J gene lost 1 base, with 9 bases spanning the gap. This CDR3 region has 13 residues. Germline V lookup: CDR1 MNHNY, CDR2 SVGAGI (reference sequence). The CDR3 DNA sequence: TGTGCCGGGGGTGCATCTGGGGCCAACGTCCTGACTTTC. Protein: CAGGASGANVLTF.

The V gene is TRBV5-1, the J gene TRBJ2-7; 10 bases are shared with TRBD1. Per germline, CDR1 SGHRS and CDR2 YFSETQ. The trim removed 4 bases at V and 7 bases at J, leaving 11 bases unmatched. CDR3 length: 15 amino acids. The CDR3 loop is CASSRGQGKLGEQYF. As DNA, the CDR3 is TGCGCCAGCAGCAGGGGACAGGGGAAGCTAGGGGAGCAGTACTTC.

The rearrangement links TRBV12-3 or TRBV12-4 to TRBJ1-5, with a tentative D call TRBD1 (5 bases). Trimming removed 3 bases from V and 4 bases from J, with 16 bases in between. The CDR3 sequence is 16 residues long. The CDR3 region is CASSLGGMGPNQPQHF. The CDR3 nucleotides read TGTGCCAGCAGTTTGGGGGGGATGGGCCCAAATCAGCCCCAGCATTTT.

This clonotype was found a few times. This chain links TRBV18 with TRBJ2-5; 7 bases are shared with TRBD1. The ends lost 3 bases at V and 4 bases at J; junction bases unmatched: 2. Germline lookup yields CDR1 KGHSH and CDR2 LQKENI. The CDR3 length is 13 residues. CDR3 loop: CASSPGQTETQYF. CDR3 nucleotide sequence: TGTGCCAGCTCACCGGGACAGACAGAGACCCAGTACTTC.

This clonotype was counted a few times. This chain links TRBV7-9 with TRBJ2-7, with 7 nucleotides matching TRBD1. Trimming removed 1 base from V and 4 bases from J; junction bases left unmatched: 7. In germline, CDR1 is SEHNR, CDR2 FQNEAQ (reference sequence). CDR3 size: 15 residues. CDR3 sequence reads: CASSLVGTAPYEQYF. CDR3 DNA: TGTGCCAGCAGCTTAGTAGGGACAGCACCGTACGAGCAGTACTTC.

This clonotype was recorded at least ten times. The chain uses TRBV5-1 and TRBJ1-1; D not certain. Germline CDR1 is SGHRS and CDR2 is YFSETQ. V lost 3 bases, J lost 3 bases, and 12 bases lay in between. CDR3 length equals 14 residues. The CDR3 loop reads CASSSETWDTEAFF. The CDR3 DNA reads TGCGCCAGCAGCTCAGAAACCTGGGACACTGAAGCTTTCTTT. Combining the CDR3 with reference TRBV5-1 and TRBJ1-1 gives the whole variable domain KAGVTQTPRYLIKTRGQQVTLSCSPISGHRSVSWYQQTPGQGLQFLFEYFSETQRNKGNFPGRFSGRQFSNSRSEMNVSTLELGDSALYLCASSSETWDTEAFFGQGTRLTVV.

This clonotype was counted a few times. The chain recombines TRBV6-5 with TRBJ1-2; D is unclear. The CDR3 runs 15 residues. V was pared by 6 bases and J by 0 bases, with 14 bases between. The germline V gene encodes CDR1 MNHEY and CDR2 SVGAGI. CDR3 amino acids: CASSPDGVANYGYTF. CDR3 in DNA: TGTGCCAGCAGCCCTGACGGAGTTGCTAACTATGGCTACACCTTC.

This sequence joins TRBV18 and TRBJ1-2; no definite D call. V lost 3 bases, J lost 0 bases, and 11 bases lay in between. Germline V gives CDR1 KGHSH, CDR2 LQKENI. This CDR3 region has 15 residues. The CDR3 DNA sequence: TGTGCCAGCTCACCCGACTTAAGTTCTAACTATGGCTACACCTTC. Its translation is CASSPDLSSNYGYTF.

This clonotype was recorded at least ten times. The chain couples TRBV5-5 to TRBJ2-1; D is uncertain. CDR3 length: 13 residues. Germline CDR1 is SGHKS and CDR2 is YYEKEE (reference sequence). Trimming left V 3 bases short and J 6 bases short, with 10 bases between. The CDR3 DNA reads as TGTGCCAGCAGCTGGGATGTGGCCAATGAGCAGTTCTTC. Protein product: CASSWDVANEQFF.

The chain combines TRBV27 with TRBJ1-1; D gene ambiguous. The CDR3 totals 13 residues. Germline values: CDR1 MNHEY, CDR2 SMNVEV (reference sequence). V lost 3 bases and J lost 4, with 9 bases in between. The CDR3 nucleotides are TGTGCCAGCAGTTTGATCGGGATCACTGAAGCTTTCTTT. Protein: CASSLIGITEAFF.

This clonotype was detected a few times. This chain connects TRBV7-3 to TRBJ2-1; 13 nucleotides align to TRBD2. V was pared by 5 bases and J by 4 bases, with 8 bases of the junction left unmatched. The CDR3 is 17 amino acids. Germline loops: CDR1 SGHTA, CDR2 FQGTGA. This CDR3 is CASSARTSGSTYNEQFF. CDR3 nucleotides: TGTGCCAGCAGCGCGAGGACTAGCGGGAGTACTTACAATGAGCAGTTCTTC.

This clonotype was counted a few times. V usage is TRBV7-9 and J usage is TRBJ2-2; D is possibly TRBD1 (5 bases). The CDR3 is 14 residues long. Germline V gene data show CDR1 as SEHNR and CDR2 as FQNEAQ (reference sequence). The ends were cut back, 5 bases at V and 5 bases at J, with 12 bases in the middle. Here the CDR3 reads CASSPSQGTGELFF. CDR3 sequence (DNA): TGTGCCAGCAGCCCCTCGCAGGGAACCGGGGAGCTGTTTTTT.

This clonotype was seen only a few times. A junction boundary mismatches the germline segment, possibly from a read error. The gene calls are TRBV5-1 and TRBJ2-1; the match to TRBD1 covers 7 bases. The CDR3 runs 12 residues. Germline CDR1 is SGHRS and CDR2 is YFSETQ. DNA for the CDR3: TGCGCCAGCAGCTTGGCAGGGGGTAAGGTGGTCTTC. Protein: CASSLAGGKVVF.

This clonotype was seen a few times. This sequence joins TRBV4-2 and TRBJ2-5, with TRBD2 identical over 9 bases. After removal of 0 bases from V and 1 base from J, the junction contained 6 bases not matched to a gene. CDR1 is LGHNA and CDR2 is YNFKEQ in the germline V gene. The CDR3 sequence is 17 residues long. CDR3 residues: CASSQEPSGAIQETQYF. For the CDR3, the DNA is TGTGCCAGCAGCCAAGAACCTAGCGGGGCCATCCAAGAGACCCAGTACTTC.

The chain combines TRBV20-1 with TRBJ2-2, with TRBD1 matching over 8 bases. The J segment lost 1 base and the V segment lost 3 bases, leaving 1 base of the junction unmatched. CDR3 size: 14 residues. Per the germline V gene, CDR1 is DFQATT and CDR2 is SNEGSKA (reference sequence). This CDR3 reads CSARGQENTGELFF. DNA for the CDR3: TGCAGTGCTAGGGGACAGGAGAACACCGGGGAGCTGTTTTTT.

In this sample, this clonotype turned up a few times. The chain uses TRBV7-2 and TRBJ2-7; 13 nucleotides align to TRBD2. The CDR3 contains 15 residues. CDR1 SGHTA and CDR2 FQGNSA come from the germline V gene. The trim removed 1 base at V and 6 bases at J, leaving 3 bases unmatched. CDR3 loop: CASSLGTSGSVEQYF. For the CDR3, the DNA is TGTGCCAGCAGCTTAGGGACTAGCGGGAGCGTCGAGCAGTACTTC.

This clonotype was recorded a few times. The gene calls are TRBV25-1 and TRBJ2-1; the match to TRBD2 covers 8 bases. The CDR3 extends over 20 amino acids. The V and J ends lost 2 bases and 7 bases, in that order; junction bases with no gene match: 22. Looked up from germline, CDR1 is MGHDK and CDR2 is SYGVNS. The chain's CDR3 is CASSELMLGLRGASGNEQFF. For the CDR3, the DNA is TGTGCCAGCAGTGAACTGATGTTAGGGTTAAGGGGTGCTAGCGGGAATGAGCAGTTCTTC. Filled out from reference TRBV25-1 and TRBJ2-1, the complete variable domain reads EADIYQTPRYLVIGTGKKITLECSQTMGHDKMYWYQQDPGMELHLIHYSYGVNSTEKGDLSSESTVSRIRTEHFPLTLESARPSHTSQYLCASSELMLGLRGASGNEQFFGPGTRLTVL.

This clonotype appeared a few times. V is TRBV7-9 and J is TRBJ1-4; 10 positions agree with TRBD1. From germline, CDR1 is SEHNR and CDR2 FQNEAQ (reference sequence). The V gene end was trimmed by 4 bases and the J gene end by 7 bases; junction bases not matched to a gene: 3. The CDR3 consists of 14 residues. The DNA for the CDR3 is TGTGCCAGCAGCTCCGGGACAGGGGTTGAAAAACTGTTTTTT. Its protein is CASSSGTGVEKLFF.

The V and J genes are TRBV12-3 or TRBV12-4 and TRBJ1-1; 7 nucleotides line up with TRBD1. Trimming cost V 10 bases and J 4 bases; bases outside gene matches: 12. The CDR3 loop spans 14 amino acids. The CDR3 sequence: CATLNYRGGTEAFF. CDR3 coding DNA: TGTGCCACCTTGAATTACAGGGGAGGCACTGAAGCTTTCTTT.

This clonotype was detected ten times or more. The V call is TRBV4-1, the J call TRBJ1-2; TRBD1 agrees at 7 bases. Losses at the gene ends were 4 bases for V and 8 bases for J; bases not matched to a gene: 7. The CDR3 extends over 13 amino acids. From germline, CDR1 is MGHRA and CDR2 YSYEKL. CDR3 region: CASSPRDSRGYTF. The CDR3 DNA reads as TGCGCCAGCAGCCCGCGGGACAGTAGAGGCTACACCTTC.

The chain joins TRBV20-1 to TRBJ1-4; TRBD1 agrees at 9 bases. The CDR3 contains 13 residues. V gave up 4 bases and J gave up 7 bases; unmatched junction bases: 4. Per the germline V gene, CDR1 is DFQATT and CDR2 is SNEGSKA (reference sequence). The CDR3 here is CSAKTGGSEKLFF. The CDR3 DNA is TGCAGTGCTAAGACAGGGGGTAGTGAAAAACTGTTTTTT.

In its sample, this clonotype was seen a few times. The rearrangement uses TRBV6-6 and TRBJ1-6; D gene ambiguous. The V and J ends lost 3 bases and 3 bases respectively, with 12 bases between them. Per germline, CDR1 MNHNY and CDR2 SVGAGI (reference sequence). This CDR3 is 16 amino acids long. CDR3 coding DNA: TGTGCCAGCAGTTATGTGGTAACCAACTATAATTCACCCCTCCACTTT. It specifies CASSYVVTNYNSPLHF.

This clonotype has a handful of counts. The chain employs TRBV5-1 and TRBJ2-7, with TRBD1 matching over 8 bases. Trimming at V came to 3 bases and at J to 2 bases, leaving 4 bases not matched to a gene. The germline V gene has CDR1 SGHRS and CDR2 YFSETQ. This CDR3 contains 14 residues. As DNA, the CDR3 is TGCGCCAGCAGCTACCGGACAGGGACCTACGAGCAGTACTTC. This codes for CASSYRTGTYEQYF.

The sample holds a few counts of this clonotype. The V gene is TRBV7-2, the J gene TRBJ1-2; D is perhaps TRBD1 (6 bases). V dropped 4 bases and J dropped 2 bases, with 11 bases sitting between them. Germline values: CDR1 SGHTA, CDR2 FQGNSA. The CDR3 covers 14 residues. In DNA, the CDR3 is TGTGCCAGCAGCTCAAAGACAGGAAACTATGGCTACACCTTC. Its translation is CASSSKTGNYGYTF.

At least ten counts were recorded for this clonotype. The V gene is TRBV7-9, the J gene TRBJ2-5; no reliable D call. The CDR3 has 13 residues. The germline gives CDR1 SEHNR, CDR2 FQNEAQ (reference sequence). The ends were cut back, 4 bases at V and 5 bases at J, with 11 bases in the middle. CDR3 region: CASSSRSFETQYF. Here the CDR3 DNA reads TGTGCCAGCAGCTCGCGGTCTTTTGAGACCCAGTACTTC.

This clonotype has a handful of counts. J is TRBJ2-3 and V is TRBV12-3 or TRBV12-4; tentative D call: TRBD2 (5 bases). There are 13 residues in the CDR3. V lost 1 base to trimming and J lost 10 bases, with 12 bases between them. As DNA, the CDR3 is TGTGCCAGCAGTTTAGGGGGAAACGGGGCGCAGTATTTT. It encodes CASSLGGNGAQYF.

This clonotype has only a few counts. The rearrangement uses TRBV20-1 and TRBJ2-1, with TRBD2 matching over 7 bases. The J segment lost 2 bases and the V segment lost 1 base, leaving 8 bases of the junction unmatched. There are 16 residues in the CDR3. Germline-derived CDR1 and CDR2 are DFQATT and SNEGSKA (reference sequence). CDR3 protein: CSARVNGLAAYNEQFF. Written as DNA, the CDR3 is TGCAGTGCTAGAGTGAATGGCCTAGCGGCCTACAATGAGCAGTTCTTC.

CDR3 coding DNA: TGCGCCAGCAGCTTGGTAACTAGCGGTAACAATGAGCAGTTCTTC. Translation gives CASSLVTSGNNEQFF. The chain joins TRBV5-1 to TRBJ2-1; 8 bases are a match to TRBD2. The CDR3 is 15 residues long. CDR1 and CDR2 (germline): SGHRS, YFSETQ. V lost 0 bases, J lost 5 bases, and 4 bases stayed unmatched.

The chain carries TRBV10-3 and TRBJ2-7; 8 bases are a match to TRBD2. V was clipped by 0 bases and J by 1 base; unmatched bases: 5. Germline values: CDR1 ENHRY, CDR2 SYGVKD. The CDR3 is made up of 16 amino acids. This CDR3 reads CAISESASGSSYEQYF. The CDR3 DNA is TGTGCCATCAGTGAGTCGGCCAGCGGGAGTTCCTACGAGCAGTACTTC.